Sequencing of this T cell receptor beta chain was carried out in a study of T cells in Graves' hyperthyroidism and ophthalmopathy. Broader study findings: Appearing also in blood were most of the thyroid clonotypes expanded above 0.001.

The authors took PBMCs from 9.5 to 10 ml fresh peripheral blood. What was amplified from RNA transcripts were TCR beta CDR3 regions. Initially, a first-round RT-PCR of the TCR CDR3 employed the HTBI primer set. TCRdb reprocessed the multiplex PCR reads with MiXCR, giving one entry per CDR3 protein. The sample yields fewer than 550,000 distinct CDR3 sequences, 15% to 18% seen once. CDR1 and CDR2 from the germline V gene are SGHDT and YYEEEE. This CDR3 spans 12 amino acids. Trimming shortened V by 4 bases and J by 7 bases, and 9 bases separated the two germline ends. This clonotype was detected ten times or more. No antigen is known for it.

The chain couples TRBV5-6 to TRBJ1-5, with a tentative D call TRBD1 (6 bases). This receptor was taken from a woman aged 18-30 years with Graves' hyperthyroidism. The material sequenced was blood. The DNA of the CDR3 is TGTGCCAGCAGCCGGGGGCCCCAGCCCCAGCATTTT. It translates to CASSRGPQPQHF.